What follows are 25 T cell receptor beta chains derived from one specimen sequenced in a study of cytomegalovirus exposure and HLA in healthy donors. Sequenced by immunoSEQ multiplex PCR; TCRdb stores in-frame clones only, minus some. The sample holds roughly 150,000 clones, around 89% seen once. Sample: PBMCs. These receptors all come from a man between 18 and 35 years old in good health and CMV-seronegative.

This chain joins TRBV5-1 and TRBJ1-1; TRBD1 agrees at 10 bases. Trimming removed 4 bases from V and 2 bases from J; junction bases left unmatched: 8. Looked up from germline, CDR1 is SGHRS and CDR2 is YFSETQ. This CDR3 has 16 residues. The CDR3 DNA follows: TGCGCCAGCAGCCAGTACTGGACAGGGGGAAACACTGAAGCTTTCTTT. Translated: CASSQYWTGGNTEAFF.

The chain uses TRBV4-3 and TRBJ1-5; D is perhaps TRBD1 (5 bases). The V end lost 3 bases, the J end lost 2 bases, and 11 bases lay between the germline ends. Germline values: CDR1 LGHNA, CDR2 YSLEER. CDR3 length: 15 amino acids. Here the CDR3 reads CASSQGRDRNQPQHF. As DNA, the CDR3 is TGCGCCAGCAGCCAGGGCAGGGATCGCAATCAGCCCCAGCATTTT.

J is TRBJ2-2 and V is TRBV5-1; D perhaps matches TRBD1 (5 bases). Between the trimmed V and J ends, which lost 2 bases and 6 bases, there was a span of 11 bases. Per germline, CDR1 SGHRS and CDR2 YFSETQ. The CDR3 totals 14 residues. CDR3 protein: CASSLIQGPGELFF. The CDR3 nucleotides read TGCGCCAGCAGCTTAATCCAGGGCCCCGGGGAGCTGTTTTTT.

This chain links TRBV28 with TRBJ1-5, with 8 bases aligning to TRBD1. Germline CDR1 reads MDHEN; CDR2 reads SYDVKM. This CDR3 has 15 residues. Trimming cost V 2 bases and J 2 bases; bases outside gene matches: 2. Written as DNA, the CDR3 is TGTGCCAGCAGTTTAGGGACAGGTGGCAATCAGCCCCAGCATTTT. This sequence encodes CASSLGTGGNQPQHF. Variable domain in full (rest from reference TRBV28 and TRBJ1-5): DVKVTQSSRYLVKRTGEKVFLECVQDMDHENMFWYRQDPGLGLRLIYFSYDVKMKEKGDIPEGYSVSREKKERFSLILESASTNQTSMYLCASSLGTGGNQPQHFGDGTRLSIL.

This chain joins TRBV6-5 and TRBJ1-5; 11 positions agree with TRBD1. Germline trimming cut 6 bases from V and 1 base from J; bases unmatched to any gene: 2. In germline, CDR1 is MNHEY, CDR2 SVGAGI. The CDR3 has 15 amino acids. In nucleotides, the CDR3 is TGTGCCAGCAGCGGACAGGGGGCGAGCAATCAGCCCCAGCATTTT. Translating gives CASSGQGASNQPQHF.

The rearrangement links TRBV27 to TRBJ1-6; TRBD1 is a possible D gene (6 bases). From germline, CDR1 is MNHEY and CDR2 SMNVEV (reference sequence). The CDR3 covers 14 residues. V gave up 3 bases and J gave up 8 bases, with 11 bases separating them. The CDR3 bases are TGTGCCAGCAGTTTCTACAGGGATCATTCACCCCTCCACTTT. Residues: CASSFYRDHSPLHF.

V usage is TRBV10-3 and J usage is TRBJ1-1; TRBD1 agrees at 11 bases. The germline CDR1 and CDR2 sequences are ENHRY and SYGVKD. V lost 4 bases to trimming and J lost 4 bases; unmatched junction nucleotides: 2. This CDR3 contains 14 residues. For the CDR3, the DNA is TGTGCCATCAGTGCAGGGACAGGGGGCACTGAAGCTTTCTTT. Translation: CAISAGTGGTEAFF.

The chain uses TRBV2 and TRBJ1-2, with D unclear. Germline-derived CDR1 and CDR2 are SNHLY and FYNNEI. The V end was cut by 2 bases, the J end by 6 bases, with 10 bases between. The CDR3 totals 13 residues. The CDR3 DNA is TGTGCCAGCAGTGAAAACAGCCATGATGGCTACACCTTC. It is translated as CASSENSHDGYTF.

This chain uses TRBV25-1 with TRBJ2-7; TRBD1 matches 7 bases. The V gene end was trimmed by 4 bases and the J gene end by 1 base; junction bases not matched to a gene: 4. The CDR3 totals 14 residues. Germline CDR1 MGHDK, CDR2 SYGVNS. Here the CDR3 reads CASSGAGGSYEQYF. DNA of the CDR3: TGTGCCAGCAGTGGGGCAGGGGGATCCTACGAGCAGTACTTC.

The chain recombines TRBV28 with TRBJ1-4; 8 nucleotides align to TRBD1. The CDR3 covers 14 residues. CDR1 is MDHEN and CDR2 is SYDVKM in the germline V gene. J gave up 10 bases and V 8 bases, and 12 bases lay outside the gene matches. The DNA for the CDR3 is TGTGCCAGCCTGAGACAGGGGCAGTTGGGAAAACTGTTTTTT. It encodes CASLRQGQLGKLFF.

The chain recombines TRBV6-1 with TRBJ2-7; tentative D call: TRBD2 (5 bases). CDR1 and CDR2 (germline): MNHNS, SASEGT. There are 14 residues in the CDR3. Between the trimmed V and J ends, which lost 6 bases and 6 bases, there was a span of 18 bases. The CDR3 DNA follows: TGTGCCAGCAGGGAGGACGGGTACCCGAGCGAGCAGTACTTC. Encoded protein: CASREDGYPSEQYF.

The rearrangement links TRBV5-6 to TRBJ1-1; D not resolved. Germline V gene sequence: CDR1 SGHDT, CDR2 YYEEEE. V was trimmed by 0 bases and J by 4 bases, leaving 16 bases between them. The CDR3 sequence is 16 residues long. This chain's CDR3 is CASSLAGWGAGTEAFF. DNA for the CDR3: TGTGCCAGCAGCTTGGCCGGGTGGGGTGCGGGCACTGAAGCTTTCTTT.

The chain couples TRBV6-6 to TRBJ1-1; no definite D call. Germline CDR1 is MNHNY and CDR2 is SVGAGI (reference sequence). The ends were cut back, 0 bases at V and 1 base at J, with 9 bases in the middle. The CDR3 has 15 amino acids. Written as DNA, the CDR3 is TGTGCCAGCAGTTACTCGGGCAGGCGGAACACTGAAGCTTTCTTT. Translated, it gives CASSYSGRRNTEAFF.

The rearrangement joins TRBV28 to TRBJ2-7; 8 bases are shared with TRBD1. The CDR3 runs to 13 residues. Germline V gene lookup returns CDR1 MDHEN and CDR2 SYDVKM. The trim removed 6 bases at V and 4 bases at J, leaving 5 bases unmatched. CDR3 region: CASSRDRFYEQYF. The CDR3 DNA reads as TGTGCCAGCAGCCGGGACAGGTTTTACGAGCAGTACTTC.

The rearrangement uses TRBV7-9 and TRBJ1-1; D remains unclear. The ends were cut back, 1 base at V and 0 bases at J, with 12 bases in the middle. Germline CDR1 is SEHNR and CDR2 is FQNEAQ (reference sequence). CDR3 length: 16 amino acids. The CDR3 DNA reads as TGTGCCAGCAGCTTAGTACCAGGATTCATGAACACTGAAGCTTTCTTT. It encodes CASSLVPGFMNTEAFF.

The V and J genes are TRBV6-5 and TRBJ2-3, with 7 bases lining up with TRBD2. V trimming: 2 bases; J trimming: 2 bases; junction bases outside the gene matches: 1. From germline, CDR1 is MNHEY and CDR2 SVGAGI. The CDR3 totals 14 residues. CDR3 sequence (DNA): TGTGCCAGCAGTTACAGCGGGAACACAGATACGCAGTATTTT. Translated, it gives CASSYSGNTDTQYF.

The J gene is TRBJ2-5, the V gene TRBV10-3; 8 nucleotides align to TRBD1. This CDR3 has 15 residues. V gave up 2 bases and J gave up 4 bases; unmatched junction bases: 6. Germline V gives CDR1 ENHRY, CDR2 SYGVKD. Here the CDR3 DNA reads TGTGCCATCAGTGAGACGACAGGGGATCTAGAGACCCAGTACTTC. Amino acids: CAISETTGDLETQYF.

The rearrangement links TRBV27 to TRBJ1-2; 10 bases fit TRBD1. After removal of 10 bases from V and 0 bases from J, the junction contained 2 bases not matched to a gene. The CDR3 length is 13 residues. CDR1 is MNHEY, CDR2 SMNVEV, per germline (reference sequence). The CDR3 sequence: CATGQGANYGYTF. CDR3 nucleotide sequence: TGTGCCACCGGACAGGGGGCTAACTATGGCTACACCTTC.

V usage is TRBV5-1 and J usage is TRBJ1-2; maybe TRBD1 (5 bases). V was cut by 1 base and J by 2 bases, with 18 bases left in between. Germline values: CDR1 SGHRS, CDR2 YFSETQ. The CDR3 is made up of 17 amino acids. DNA of the CDR3: TGCGCCAGCAGCTTGAACCAGCGAAGAGGACAAAACTATGGCTACACCTTC. This encodes CASSLNQRRGQNYGYTF.

Here the CDR3 reads CASSLWGEGTDTQYF. The CDR3 DNA reads as TGTGCCAGCAGTTTGTGGGGAGAGGGCACAGATACGCAGTATTTT. The chain links TRBV27 to TRBJ2-3, with D perhaps TRBD2 (5 bases). The length of the CDR3 is 15 residues. V was trimmed by 3 bases and J by 1 base, leaving 11 bases between them. From germline, CDR1 is MNHEY and CDR2 SMNVEV (reference sequence).

The chain couples TRBV19 to TRBJ1-5, with 7 bases lining up with TRBD1. The junction had 8 bases not matched to a gene; V was cut back by 5 bases and J by 7 bases. CDR1 is LNHDA and CDR2 is SQIVND in the germline V gene (reference sequence). CDR3 length: 14 amino acids. The CDR3 sequence: CASSFQTGKQPQHF. The CDR3 nucleotides are TGTGCCAGTAGTTTCCAGACAGGGAAGCAGCCCCAGCATTTT.

The chain joins TRBV2 to TRBJ2-3; TRBD2 matches 8 bases. Germline loops: CDR1 SNHLY, CDR2 FYNNEI. CDR3 length: 16 residues. The J segment lost 9 bases and the V segment lost 4 bases, leaving 15 bases of the junction unmatched. CDR3 in DNA: TGTGCCAGCAGTGGGGAGCCGACTAGCGAGTATGACACGCAGTATTTT. Translated: CASSGEPTSEYDTQYF.

The chain couples TRBV19 to TRBJ2-7, with D possibly matching TRBD1 (5 bases). CDR1 and CDR2 (germline): LNHDA, SQIVND (reference sequence). The CDR3 loop spans 14 amino acids. V shed 5 bases and J shed 2 bases, with 13 bases lying between them. The CDR3 DNA is TGTGCCAGTAGTCCCCAGACAGTGCCCTACGAGCAGTACTTC. Residues: CASSPQTVPYEQYF.

The CDR3 nucleotides read TGTGCCAGCAGCCGATATGGGACTAGCACAGATACGCAGTATTTT. This sequence encodes CASSRYGTSTDTQYF. The rearrangement uses TRBV6-5 and TRBJ2-3, with D tentatively TRBD2 (6 bases). V was shortened by 6 bases and J by 0 bases, with 13 bases between the two germline ends. CDR1 and CDR2 from the germline V gene are MNHEY and SVGAGI. The CDR3 is made up of 15 amino acids.

The chain has TRBV6-1 and TRBJ2-7, with D tentatively TRBD1 (7 bases). The CDR3 extends over 16 amino acids. Looked up from germline, CDR1 is MNHNS and CDR2 is SASEGT. Trimming shortened V by 3 bases and J by 2 bases, and 17 bases separated the two germline ends. In DNA, the CDR3 is TGTGCCAGCAGTGACCCCAGGGGGGCAGACCCCTACGAGCAGTACTTC. This codes for CASSDPRGADPYEQYF.